In its sample, the clone carrying this TCR beta chain was seen many times. Antigen unknown. 5'RACE employing 10-nucleotide random UMIs yielded the cDNA. TCRdb re-analysed the 5' RACE reads in MiXCR, keeping a single row per CDR3 protein. The sample has around 67,000 distinct CDR3 sequences; roughly 5.6% are singletons. The data belong to a study of neurological immune-mediated disorders. Study-level findings and limits: The absence of shared CDR3 amino acid sequences among expanded clones across subjects suggests private repertoires in all groups. When repertoires were grouped phylogenetically, those of 18 of 34 multiple sclerosis patients fell into one related-CDR3 cluster, a possible signature. There was no clinical or MRI feature that was associated with the multiple sclerosis repertoire cluster.

Germline V gene lookup returns CDR1 SGHKS and CDR2 YYEKEE (reference sequence). Trimming took 0 bases from V and 3 from J, leaving 7 bases between them. This CDR3 comprises 13 residues. This chain links TRBV5-5 with TRBJ2-7; D not resolved. The sample taken for sequencing was PBMCs. The source is a young man with multiple sclerosis. DNA for the CDR3: TGTGCCAGCAGCTTGGGACGATACTACGAGCAGTACTTC. Its protein product is CASSLGRYYEQYF.